This T cell receptor (beta chain) was retrieved from a study of blood T cell repertoires in COVID-19. Germline loops: CDR1 SGHAT, CDR2 FQNNGV. The CDR3 contains 11 residues. V gave up 1 base and J gave up 12 bases, with 9 bases separating them. Only in-frame clones appear in the TCRdb table, and some are missing; sequencing was by immunoSEQ multiplex PCR. The sample lists hundreds of thousands of clones, about 90% seen once, with roughly 3.5% in the top ten. This clonotype was sampled from a woman younger than 30 who had recovered from COVID-19. Sequencing input: peripheral blood. V usage is TRBV11-2 and J usage is TRBJ1-2; D gene uncertain. CDR3 nucleotide sequence: TGTGCCAGCAGCTTAGGCAGGTCTCACACCTTC. This encodes CASSLGRSHTF.